The 23 T cell receptor beta chains presented below share a single source sample, sequenced in a study of identical twins. TCRdb reprocessed the 5' RACE reads via MiXCR and lists one record per CDR3 protein. The sample has about 450,000 distinct CDR3 sequences, 18% seen once. The sequenced material came from naive T cells sorted from blood. Receptors were obtained from a man aged 45 to 65 in good health.

The chain carries TRBV28 and TRBJ1-5, with 7 bases matching TRBD1. Germline CDR1 MDHEN, CDR2 SYDVKM. There are 15 residues in the CDR3. The V segment lost 5 bases and the J segment 5 bases; nucleotides outside the gene matches: 9. CDR3 in amino acids: CASSPGTGVDQPQHF. The CDR3 bases are TGTGCCAGCAGTCCCGGCACAGGGGTGGATCAGCCCCAGCATTTT.

In its sample, this clonotype was seen a few times. The V gene is TRBV24-1, the J gene TRBJ2-7; 8 bases match TRBD1. Germline V gene lookup returns CDR1 KGHDR and CDR2 SFDVKD. V shed 4 bases and J 6 bases; nucleotides not matched to a gene: 4. This CDR3 region has 13 residues. DNA for the CDR3: TGTGCCACCAGTGAGATTGACAGGGGCGAGCAGTACTTC. Its translation is CATSEIDRGEQYF.

This clonotype appeared a few times. V is TRBV3-1 and J is TRBJ2-1, with D perhaps matching TRBD2 (6 bases). Germline CDR1 is LGHDT and CDR2 is YNNKEL (reference sequence). The CDR3 is 18 residues long. V was clipped by 0 bases and J by 7 bases, with 22 bases between them. The CDR3 loop reads CASSQDLYFSGRTNEQFF. The CDR3 DNA reads as TGTGCCAGCAGCCAAGACCTCTACTTTAGTGGGAGGACTAATGAGCAGTTCTTC.

The gene calls are TRBV20-1 and TRBJ1-4, with TRBD1 identical over 7 bases. The CDR3 sequence is 14 residues long. Germline CDR1 reads DFQATT; CDR2 reads SNEGSKA (reference sequence). J was trimmed by 0 bases and V by 6 bases; bases with no gene match: 4. The CDR3 DNA reads TGCAGTGCGGGACAGTCTGCAACTAATGAAAAACTGTTTTTT. It specifies CSAGQSATNEKLFF.

This clonotype occurred many times. The gene calls are TRBV20-1 and TRBJ2-1; 15 bases align to TRBD2. J lost 0 bases, V lost 8 bases, and 5 bases had no gene match. The CDR3 length is 16 residues. Germline CDR1 DFQATT, CDR2 SNEGSKA (reference sequence). The CDR3 coding sequence is TGCAGTAGGACTAGCGGGGGGGGTCTCTCCTACAATGAGCAGTTCTTC. Protein sequence: CSRTSGGGLSYNEQFF.

There are a few counts of this clonotype. The chain employs TRBV28 and TRBJ1-5; no definite D call. The CDR3 covers 13 residues. With 8 bases removed from V and 4 bases from J, the gap between germline ends came to 12 bases. Germline CDR1 reads MDHEN; CDR2 reads SYDVKM. This chain's CDR3 is CASLSMGNQPQHF. DNA for the CDR3: TGTGCCAGCTTATCAATGGGGAATCAGCCCCAGCATTTT.

This clonotype was detected only a few times. The rearrangement uses TRBV12-3 or TRBV12-4 and TRBJ2-5; no clear D gene. Trimming left V 6 bases short and J 0 bases short, with 5 bases between. The CDR3 length is 12 residues. The CDR3 reads CASRQNQETQYF. Here the CDR3 DNA reads TGTGCCAGCAGACAGAACCAAGAGACCCAGTACTTC.

This clonotype was counted ten times or more. The V gene is TRBV12-3 or TRBV12-4, the J gene TRBJ1-6, with TRBD1 matching 7 bases. CDR3 length equals 14 residues. V shed 5 bases, J shed 5 bases, and the junction held 3 bases outside the gene matches. The CDR3 DNA sequence: TGTGCCAGCAGTCGGGACAGCAATAATTCACCCCTCCACTTT. Its translation is CASSRDSNNSPLHF.

V is TRBV18 and J is TRBJ2-2; D could derive from TRBD1 or TRBD2 (5 bases each). Germline loops: CDR1 KGHSH, CDR2 LQKENI. V lost 4 bases to trimming and J lost 6 bases, with 9 bases between them. The CDR3 runs to 13 residues. The CDR3 reads CASSRGDPGELFF. Written as DNA, the CDR3 is TGTGCCAGCTCACGAGGGGACCCCGGGGAGCTGTTTTTT.

The V and J genes are TRBV5-1 and TRBJ2-4, with D uncertain. V gave up 6 bases and J gave up 0 bases, with 4 bases separating them. The CDR3 is 12 residues long. Looked up from germline, CDR1 is SGHRS and CDR2 is YFSETQ. DNA for the CDR3: TGCGCCAGCATCATAGCCAAAAACATTCAGTACTTC. It encodes CASIIAKNIQYF. The full variable domain, rest sourced from reference TRBV5-1 and TRBJ2-4, is KAGVTQTPRYLIKTRGQQVTLSCSPISGHRSVSWYQQTPGQGLQFLFEYFSETQRNKGNFPGRFSGRQFSNSRSEMNVSTLELGDSALYLCASIIAKNIQYFGAGTRLSVL.

This clonotype has ten or more counts. The chain joins TRBV6-1 to TRBJ2-1, with TRBD2 matching 14 bases. CDR1 and CDR2 (germline): MNHNS, SASEGT. J gave up 6 bases and V 5 bases, and 3 bases lay outside the gene matches. There are 15 residues in the CDR3. CDR3 protein: CASSTGTSGSNEQFF. In nucleotides, the CDR3 is TGTGCCAGCAGTACCGGGACTAGCGGGAGCAATGAGCAGTTCTTC.

In this sample, this clonotype turned up many times. V is TRBV27 and J is TRBJ2-7; unclear D gene. The CDR3 runs to 13 residues. V was trimmed by 6 bases and J by 3 bases, leaving 12 bases between them. Per germline, CDR1 MNHEY and CDR2 SMNVEV (reference sequence). CDR3 in amino acids: CASSQTVLYEQYF. The CDR3 coding sequence is TGTGCCAGCAGCCAAACAGTTCTCTACGAGCAGTACTTC.

This clonotype was observed a single time. J is TRBJ2-3 and V is TRBV10-3; D call uncertain. Germline CDR1 and CDR2: ENHRY and SYGVKD. The CDR3 length is 13 residues. V was shortened by 0 bases and J by 6 bases, with 7 bases between the two germline ends. CDR3 amino acids: CAISESRLDTQYF. CDR3 bases: TGTGCCATCAGTGAGTCCAGACTCGATACGCAGTATTTT.

In its sample, this clonotype was seen many times. The chain has TRBV27 and TRBJ2-1; TRBD1 is a possible D gene (5 bases). The germline V gene has CDR1 MNHEY and CDR2 SMNVEV (reference sequence). The V gene lost 6 bases and the J gene lost 4 bases, with 10 bases spanning the gap. This CDR3 is built from 13 residues. The CDR3 reads CASRPDKYNEQFF. In DNA form, the CDR3 reads TGTGCCAGCAGGCCGGACAAGTACAATGAGCAGTTCTTC.

This clonotype was detected a few times. V is TRBV20-1 and J is TRBJ2-1, with 7 bases that match TRBD2. The V segment lost 4 bases and the J segment 9 bases; nucleotides outside the gene matches: 12. CDR1 is DFQATT, CDR2 SNEGSKA, per germline (reference sequence). The CDR3 has 14 residues. DNA for the CDR3: TGCAGTGCTACTATAGCGGGTGGTTGGGGTGAGCAGTTCTTC. Amino acids: CSATIAGGWGEQFF.

This sequence joins TRBV5-1 and TRBJ1-1, with D hard to call. Germline CDR1 SGHRS, CDR2 YFSETQ. CDR3 length: 16 amino acids. Between the trimmed V and J ends, which lost 4 bases and 2 bases, there was a span of 18 bases. CDR3 DNA sequence: TGCGCCAGCAGCCTGGGATCTGGTAAGCCCAACACTGAAGCTTTCTTT. It codes for CASSLGSGKPNTEAFF.

This clonotype was seen repeatedly, ten times or more. V gene TRBV12-3 or TRBV12-4 combines with J gene TRBJ2-7; no clear D gene. V dropped 6 bases and J dropped 0 bases, with 21 bases sitting between them. The CDR3 runs to 17 residues. The CDR3 sequence is CASSPPPVDRPSYEQYF. CDR3 DNA: TGTGCCAGCAGCCCCCCCCCCGTCGATAGGCCCTCCTACGAGCAGTACTTC.

The sample holds a few counts of this clonotype. CDR3 nucleotide sequence: TGCAGTGCTAGAGAGGACCGGGAGAAGGAATTCTTC. Its translation is CSAREDREKEFF. This sequence joins TRBV20-1 and TRBJ2-1, with D tentatively TRBD2 (6 bases). This CDR3 contains 12 residues. V lost 0 bases and J 16 bases, leaving 16 bases between the germline ends. Germline V gives CDR1 DFQATT, CDR2 SNEGSKA (reference sequence).

The V gene is TRBV28, the J gene TRBJ2-7; no clear D gene. CDR1 MDHEN and CDR2 SYDVKM come from the germline V gene. The CDR3 sequence is 14 residues long. V dropped 11 bases and J dropped 0 bases, with 17 bases sitting between them. CDR3 nucleotide sequence: TGTGCCGTCGGCGGCACAGTAAGCTCCTACGAGCAGTACTTC. Its protein is CAVGGTVSSYEQYF.

This clonotype has at least ten counts. The rearrangement joins TRBV12-3 or TRBV12-4 to TRBJ2-3; D ambiguous. This CDR3 is built from 14 residues. V was pared by 1 base and J by 1 base, with 6 bases between. CDR3 DNA sequence: TGTGCCAGCAGTTTAGGCCACGGCACAGATACGCAGTATTTT. Protein sequence: CASSLGHGTDTQYF.

The rearrangement joins TRBV19 to TRBJ2-7, with D possibly TRBD2 on 5 matching bases. V was cut by 8 bases and J by 3 bases, with 23 bases left in between. The CDR3 is 16 residues long. The V gene's germline CDR1 is LNHDA and CDR2 SQIVND (reference sequence). The CDR3, as DNA: TGTGCCAGTGCCGCCGTTTGGAGGTCATCAGGCTACGAGCAGTACTTC. Translating gives CASAAVWRSSGYEQYF.

This clonotype came up many times. CDR3 in DNA: TGTGCCAGCAGCTCGACAGGGGGCTTCGTTGAAAAACTGTTTTTT. It specifies CASSSTGGFVEKLFF. The chain is built from TRBV7-2 and TRBJ1-4; 10 bases agree with TRBD1. V was clipped by 4 bases and J by 7 bases; unmatched bases: 6. The CDR3 spans 15 residues. CDR1 and CDR2 (germline): SGHTA, FQGNSA.

This clonotype was picked up many times. This chain joins TRBV5-1 and TRBJ2-7; D may be TRBD1 (5 bases). Germline V CDR1 and CDR2: SGHRS, YFSETQ. This CDR3 has 14 residues. Between the trimmed V and J ends, which lost 1 base and 4 bases, there was a span of 12 bases. The CDR3 region is CASSLSGMVYEQYF. The CDR3 DNA reads as TGCGCCAGCAGCTTGTCAGGGATGGTATACGAGCAGTACTTC.